Listed below are T cell receptor beta chains from one sample, sequenced in a study of T cells in Graves' hyperthyroidism and ophthalmopathy. TCRdb itself ran the multiplex PCR reads through MiXCR, one entry per CDR3 protein. The sample has fewer than 200,000 distinct CDR3 sequences; about 17% are singletons. The sequencing sample was made of blood. Every receptor here comes from a woman between 45 and 65 years old with Graves' hyperthyroidism. Each CDR3 is given with its conserved first and last residue. Each record gives: V gene, J gene, clone size, D gene, CDR3 protein, CDR3 DNA. D genes are given only for firm matches. Size tells how often a clone was seen (once, few, many) or the class of an expanded clone, and some rows leave it out.

v_call: TRBV2
j_call: TRBJ2-3
clone_size: many
d_call: .
cdr3_aa: CASTTGMFADTQYF
cdr3_nt: TGTGCCAGCACTACAGGGATGTTCGCAGATACGCAGTATTTT

v_call: TRBV10-2
j_call: TRBJ2-1
clone_size: .
d_call: TRBD2
cdr3_aa: CASSESWREANNEQFF
cdr3_nt: TGCGCCAGCAGTGAATCCTGGCGGGAGGCCAACAATGAGCAGTTCTTC

v_call: TRBV7-2
j_call: TRBJ2-7
clone_size: few
d_call: .
cdr3_aa: CASSLSLGGPGEQYF
cdr3_nt: TGTGCCAGCAGCTTAAGTCTTGGGGGGCCGGGGGAGCAGTACTTC

v_call: TRBV5-1
j_call: TRBJ2-5
clone_size: many
d_call: .
cdr3_aa: CASSLGLRQETQYF
cdr3_nt: TGCGCCAGCAGCTTGGGACTGCGACAAGAGACCCAGTACTTC

v_call: TRBV7-2
j_call: TRBJ2-1
clone_size: many
d_call: TRBD2
cdr3_aa: CASSLDILAGGPAYNEQFF
cdr3_nt: TGTGCCAGCAGCTTAGACATACTAGCGGGGGGGCCGGCCTACAATGAGCAGTTCTTC

v_call: TRBV4-2
j_call: TRBJ2-1
clone_size: few
d_call: .
cdr3_aa: CASSQVPNEQFF
cdr3_nt: TGTGCCAGCAGCCAAGTACCGAATGAGCAGTTCTTC

v_call: TRBV6-2/TRBV6-3
j_call: TRBJ1-1
clone_size: many
d_call: .
cdr3_aa: CASSVGTGPFF
cdr3_nt: TGTGCCAGCAGTGTCGGGACTGGGCCTTTCTTT

v_call: TRBV5-1
j_call: TRBJ2-3
clone_size: many
d_call: TRBD2
cdr3_aa: CASSPGTSGFTDTQYF
cdr3_nt: TGCGCCAGCAGCCCCGGGACTAGCGGGTTCACAGATACGCAGTATTTT

v_call: TRBV29-1
j_call: TRBJ2-3
clone_size: many
d_call: .
cdr3_aa: CSALPGAETDTQYF
cdr3_nt: TGCAGCGCCTTACCCGGAGCGGAGACAGATACGCAGTATTTT

v_call: TRBV7-2
j_call: TRBJ1-6
clone_size: many
d_call: .
cdr3_aa: CASSFGGAGSPLHF
cdr3_nt: TGTGCCAGCAGCTTCGGGGGGGCGGGTTCACCCCTCCACTTT

v_call: TRBV29-1
j_call: TRBJ2-7
clone_size: many
d_call: .
cdr3_aa: CSVEVREPYEQYF
cdr3_nt: TGCAGCGTTGAAGTCAGGGAACCCTACGAGCAGTACTTC

v_call: TRBV7-6
j_call: TRBJ1-1
clone_size: .
d_call: .
cdr3_aa: CASSSPGGAAEAFF
cdr3_nt: TGTGCCAGCAGCTCCCCCGGAGGGGCTGCTGAAGCTTTCTTT

v_call: TRBV20-1
j_call: TRBJ1-6
clone_size: few
d_call: .
cdr3_aa: CSAIGPGNSPLHF
cdr3_nt: TGCAGTGCTATAGGGCCAGGAAATTCACCCCTCCACTTT

v_call: TRBV28
j_call: TRBJ1-5
clone_size: many
d_call: .
cdr3_aa: CASSYLDSNQPQHF
cdr3_nt: TGTGCCAGCAGTTACTTGGATAGCAATCAGCCCCAGCATTTT

v_call: TRBV6-1
j_call: TRBJ1-2
clone_size: many
d_call: .
cdr3_aa: CASSNVQGRGPTF
cdr3_nt: TGTGCCAGCAGTAACGTACAGGGTAGGGGACCCACCTTC

v_call: TRBV28
j_call: TRBJ2-7
clone_size: .
d_call: .
cdr3_aa: CASSPDRIRSSYEQYF
cdr3_nt: TGTGCCAGCAGTCCCGACAGAATTAGGAGCTCCTACGAGCAGTACTTC

v_call: TRBV2
j_call: TRBJ1-1
clone_size: many
d_call: TRBD1
cdr3_aa: CASTGQVLANTEAFF
cdr3_nt: TGTGCCAGCACCGGACAGGTTCTTGCGAACACTGAAGCTTTCTTT

v_call: TRBV4-2
j_call: TRBJ1-1
clone_size: many
d_call: .
cdr3_aa: CASSQDFISARNTEAFF
cdr3_nt: TGTGCCAGCAGCCAAGATTTTATCAGTGCCCGGAACACTGAAGCTTTCTTT

v_call: TRBV6-5
j_call: TRBJ1-1
clone_size: many
d_call: .
cdr3_aa: CASSYAFLRGSLNTEAFF
cdr3_nt: TGTGCCAGCAGTTACGCTTTTTTAAGGGGATCCTTGAACACTGAAGCTTTCTTT

v_call: TRBV11-2
j_call: TRBJ1-1
clone_size: many
d_call: TRBD1
cdr3_aa: CASRARTGRLNTEAFF
cdr3_nt: TGTGCCAGCAGAGCACGGACAGGCCGTTTAAACACTGAAGCTTTCTTT

v_call: TRBV20-1
j_call: TRBJ1-2
clone_size: many
d_call: .
cdr3_aa: CSALSTPGGYGYTF
cdr3_nt: TGCAGTGCTTTAAGCACACCGGGCGGCTATGGCTACACCTTC

v_call: TRBV12-3/TRBV12-4
j_call: TRBJ2-7
clone_size: many
d_call: .
cdr3_aa: CASSLDTAAYEQYF
cdr3_nt: TGTGCCAGCAGTTTAGATACAGCCGCCTACGAGCAGTACTTC

v_call: TRBV4-1
j_call: TRBJ1-5
clone_size: .
d_call: TRBD1
cdr3_aa: CASSHDRALNQPQHF
cdr3_nt: TGCGCCAGCAGCCACGACAGGGCCTTGAATCAGCCCCAGCATTTT